Listed here are 15 T cell receptor beta chains from one sample, sequenced in a study of T cell repertoires in cytomegalovirus infection. No antigens are known for them. TCRdb called the reads again in MiXCR, with one record for every CDR3 protein. The table lists some 700,000 distinct CDR3 sequences, roughly 33% of them singletons. The specimen comprised cultured PBMCs, sampled from culture after CMV antigen stimulation. Receptors were obtained from a human donor in good health (CMV status not recorded). Some clones in this sample may be carry-over from other donors' samples.

The V call is TRBV20-1, the J call TRBJ2-7; 9 nucleotides line up with TRBD1. The germline V gene encodes CDR1 DFQATT and CDR2 SNEGSKA (reference sequence). The CDR3 totals 13 residues. Germline trimming cut 7 bases from V and 1 base from J; bases unmatched to any gene: 5. Here the CDR3 reads CSVPGQGSYEQYF. The CDR3 region has the DNA TGCAGTGTTCCGGGACAGGGTTCCTACGAGCAGTACTTC.

This clonotype was found a few times. The genes are TRBV6-5 and TRBJ2-3; the D is unclear. This CDR3 has 14 residues. V was cut by 7 bases and J by 6 bases, with 17 bases left in between. Germline CDR1 reads MNHEY; CDR2 reads SVGAGI. The CDR3 spells CASKRTWTPDTQYF. CDR3 DNA sequence: TGTGCCAGCAAGAGGACGTGGACCCCGGATACGCAGTATTTT.

This chain joins TRBV12-5 and TRBJ2-1, with D hard to call. Germline CDR1 LGHNT, CDR2 FRNRAP. The length of the CDR3 is 14 residues. Between the trimmed V and J ends, which lost 5 bases and 0 bases, there was a span of 8 bases. CDR3 region: CASGQGSSYNEQFF. Here the CDR3 DNA reads TGTGCTAGTGGTCAAGGTAGCTCCTACAATGAGCAGTTCTTC.

The genes are TRBV4-1 and TRBJ2-2, with D possibly TRBD2 on 6 matching bases. This CDR3 is built from 16 residues. V gave up 4 bases and J gave up 4 bases, with 16 bases separating them. CDR1 MGHRA and CDR2 YSYEKL come from the germline V gene. The DNA of the CDR3 is TGCGCCAGCAGCCTTTCGGGACTCCGAGGCACCGGGGAGCTGTTTTTT. Translation: CASSLSGLRGTGELFF.

This clonotype appeared a few times. J is TRBJ2-3 and V is TRBV7-9; the match to TRBD2 covers 13 bases. Looked up from germline, CDR1 is SEHNR and CDR2 is FQNEAQ (reference sequence). J gave up 4 bases and V 6 bases, and 7 bases lay outside the gene matches. This CDR3 spans 16 amino acids. CDR3 sequence: CASRLLAGGPPDTQYF. In DNA, the CDR3 is TGTGCCAGCAGACTACTAGCGGGGGGGCCCCCAGATACGCAGTATTTT.

V is TRBV20-1 and J is TRBJ2-3; TRBD1 is a possible D gene (5 bases). Germline V gene data show CDR1 as DFQATT and CDR2 as SNEGSKA (reference sequence). The V end lost 3 bases, the J end lost 1 base, and 8 bases lay between the germline ends. The CDR3 has 13 residues. CDR3 DNA: TGCAGTGCTAGGGACACACGCACAGATACGCAGTATTTT. It yields the protein CSARDTRTDTQYF.

This clonotype came up once. At one boundary the junction diverges from the germline segment, which might be a read error. The rearrangement links TRBV4-1 to TRBJ1-6, with D possibly TRBD1 on 6 matching bases. Germline CDR1 MGHRA, CDR2 YSYEKL. The CDR3 is made up of 15 amino acids. This CDR3 reads CASSQVQGKSSPLHF. The CDR3 bases are TGTGCCAGCAGCCAAGTACAGGGTAAATCCTCACCCCTCCACTTT.

The rearrangement links TRBV19 to TRBJ1-1; D not certain. Germline V gene lookup returns CDR1 LNHDA and CDR2 SQIVND (reference sequence). V was shortened by 7 bases and J by 4 bases, with 7 bases between the two germline ends. The CDR3 is 11 amino acids. The CDR3 region is CASTFGTEAFF. The CDR3, as DNA: TGTGCCAGTACCTTCGGCACTGAAGCTTTCTTT.

The chain employs TRBV12-3 or TRBV12-4 and TRBJ2-2, with TRBD2 matching over 15 bases. V was clipped by 5 bases and J by 5 bases; unmatched bases: 6. CDR3 size: 17 residues. The CDR3 nucleotides read TGTGCCAGCAGTCTGGGACTAGCGGGAGGTTTAACCGGGGAGCTGTTTTTT. It encodes CASSLGLAGGLTGELFF.

The chain joins TRBV11-2 to TRBJ1-4; 8 bases fit TRBD1. The CDR3 is made up of 14 amino acids. V trimming: 7 bases; J trimming: 3 bases; junction bases outside the gene matches: 4. Per the germline V gene, CDR1 is SGHAT and CDR2 is FQNNGV. CDR3 sequence: CASKTGVANEKLFF. CDR3 bases: TGTGCCAGCAAGACAGGGGTTGCTAATGAAAAACTGTTTTTT.

This clonotype appeared a few times. The rearrangement links TRBV28 to TRBJ2-5; D possibly uses TRBD1 or TRBD2 (5 bases each). V lost 5 bases and J 5 bases, leaving 15 bases between the germline ends. The germline CDR1 and CDR2 sequences are MDHEN and SYDVKM. This CDR3 comprises 14 residues. CDR3 sequence: CASSRRGVWETQYF. The CDR3 nucleotides read TGTGCCAGCAGTCGCCGAGGGGTGTGGGAGACCCAGTACTTC.

V gene TRBV7-2 combines with J gene TRBJ2-5; 7 bases match TRBD2. This CDR3 is built from 15 residues. Germline loops: CDR1 SGHTA, CDR2 FQGNSA. Trimming took 3 bases from V and 2 from J; bases not matched to a gene: 6. The CDR3 loop is CASSFNPGGQETQYF. The DNA for the CDR3 is TGTGCCAGCAGCTTTAATCCGGGGGGACAAGAGACCCAGTACTTC.

This chain joins TRBV4-1 and TRBJ1-2, with 8 positions matching TRBD1. Losses at the gene ends were 1 base for V and 3 bases for J; bases not matched to a gene: 4. Germline-derived CDR1 and CDR2 are MGHRA and YSYEKL. The CDR3 is 15 amino acids. The CDR3 DNA sequence: TGCGCCAGCAGCCAAGGGGACAGGTTATACTATGGCTACACCTTC. Translated, it gives CASSQGDRLYYGYTF.

This clonotype has more than one count but fewer than ten. V usage is TRBV6-2 or TRBV6-3 and J usage is TRBJ1-5; a possible D gene is TRBD1 (5 bases). V lost 6 bases and J lost 11, with 14 bases in between. The CDR3 is 12 amino acids. Germline V CDR1 and CDR2: MNHEY, SVGEGT. The CDR3 sequence is CASRDTEVSQHF. The CDR3, as DNA: TGTGCCAGCAGGGACACGGAGGTTTCCCAGCATTTT.

The DNA of the CDR3 is TGCAGTGCCGCCACTAGCGGGGGGTGGTCTAGCTCCTACAATGAGCAGTTCTTC. The encoded protein is CSAATSGGWSSSYNEQFF. The chain employs TRBV20-1 and TRBJ2-1; the match to TRBD2 covers 12 bases. The CDR3 totals 18 residues. V was pared by 6 bases and J by 0 bases, with 12 bases of the junction left unmatched. CDR1 and CDR2 (germline): DFQATT, SNEGSKA (reference sequence).